This is a list of T cell receptor beta chains from one sample in a study of control samples from healthy donors and cancer patients. TCRdb's table, derived via immunoSEQ multiplex PCR, lists solely in-frame clones and lacks some. Among about 130,000 clones listed, roughly 87% were seen once. The sequencing input was blood. Receptors originate from a man between 18 and 35 years old in good health. Both conserved end residues are part of each CDR3. The D gene is left open where the match is weak. The size field is filled for only some rows; it gives once, few, many or a size class.

d_call	v_call	clone_size	j_call	cdr3_aa	cdr3_nt
NA	TRBV14	NA	TRBJ1-6	CASSRSWERVSPLHF	TGTGCCAGCAGCAGATCGTGGGAAAGAGTTTCACCCCTCCACTTT
TRBD2	TRBV24-1	NA	TRBJ2-3	CATRGGAGDQTDTQYF	TGTGCCACTAGGGGTGGAGCGGGAGATCAAACAGATACGCAGTATTTT
TRBD2	TRBV6-4	NA	TRBJ2-5	CASSRGSGEETQYF	TGTGCCAGCAGTCGTGGCAGCGGGGAAGAGACCCAGTACTTC
NA	TRBV21-1	once	TRBJ2-6	CASSSRGREVTGANVLTF	TGTGCCAGCAGCTCCCGCGGCAGGGAAGTTACTGGGGCCAACGTCCTGACTTTC
NA	TRBV5-6	NA	TRBJ1-1	CASSLRVNTEAFF	TGTGCCAGCAGCTTGCGTGTTAACACTGAAGCTTTCTTT
TRBD2	TRBV19	NA	TRBJ2-3	CASSTGLASTDTQYF	TGTGCCAGTAGTACTGGACTAGCTAGCACAGATACGCAGTATTTT
NA	TRBV24-1	NA	TRBJ2-1	CATSDLQERQKQFF	TGTGCCACCAGTGATTTGCAGGAGCGACAGAAGCAGTTCTTC
NA	TRBV19	NA	TRBJ2-2	CASSSRVASNTGELFF	TGTGCCAGTAGTTCACGGGTGGCGAGTAACACCGGGGAGCTGTTTTTT
NA	TRBV5-4	NA	TRBJ2-3	CASSLTSTQYF	TGTGCCAGCAGCTTGACTTCTACGCAGTATTTT
NA	TRBV27	NA	TRBJ2-7	CASSSFERAGKLYEQYF	TGTGCCAGCAGTTCTTTCGAGCGAGCGGGTAAACTATACGAGCAGTACTTC
NA	TRBV18	NA	TRBJ2-1	CASSPSGAITYNEQFF	TGTGCCAGCTCACCATCGGGGGCTATCACCTACAATGAGCAGTTCTTC
TRBD2	TRBV7-7	NA	TRBJ2-1	CASSEVEAGGQFF	TGTGCCAGCAGCGAGGTGGAAGCGGGAGGGCAGTTCTTC
NA	TRBV25-1	NA	TRBJ1-2	CASGGGYGYTF	TGTGCCAGCGGGGGGGGCTATGGCTACACCTTC
NA	TRBV12-3/TRBV12-4	many	TRBJ1-2	CASSLRDGYTF	TGTGCCAGCAGTTTGAGGGATGGCTACACCTTC
NA	TRBV12-3/TRBV12-4	NA	TRBJ2-7	CASSLQGGEQYF	TGTGCCAGCAGTTTGCAGGGAGGCGAGCAGTACTTC
NA	TRBV5-1	NA	TRBJ1-1	CASSFTQGDTEAFF	TGCGCCAGCAGCTTTACGCAGGGCGACACTGAAGCTTTCTTT
NA	TRBV4-3	once	TRBJ2-7	CASSQVLARAPGYEQYF	TGCGCCAGCAGCCAAGTCCTAGCTAGGGCGCCCGGGTACGAGCAGTACTTC
NA	TRBV4-1	NA	TRBJ1-5	CASSQQGSGNQPQHF	TGCGCCAGCAGCCAACAGGGTTCGGGCAATCAGCCCCAGCATTTT
NA	TRBV11-2	NA	TRBJ1-2	CASKSSPSPYGYTF	TGTGCCAGCAAGAGCAGCCCTTCCCCCTATGGCTACACCTTC
TRBD1	TRBV10-1	NA	TRBJ1-1	CASSDPGTGRAEAFF	TGCGCCAGCAGTGACCCCGGGACAGGGCGCGCTGAAGCTTTCTTT
NA	TRBV9	NA	TRBJ2-1	CASSDYTFRDRNEQFF	TGTGCCAGCAGCGATTACACTTTTCGGGATCGCAATGAGCAGTTCTTC
TRBD1	TRBV6-5	NA	TRBJ1-2	CASSRQGADGYTF	TGTGCCAGCAGTCGACAGGGGGCGGATGGCTACACCTTC
TRBD2	TRBV5-1	NA	TRBJ2-5	CASSPGLATETQYF	TGCGCCAGCAGCCCGGGACTAGCGACGGAGACCCAGTACTTC
NA	TRBV20-1	NA	TRBJ1-2	CSASLGDKYGYTF	TGCAGTGCTAGTCTAGGAGATAAATATGGCTACACCTTC
TRBD2	TRBV6-2/TRBV6-3	NA	TRBJ2-7	CASTPETSGFSYEQYF	TGTGCCAGCACCCCCGAAACTAGCGGATTTTCCTACGAGCAGTACTTC
TRBD1	TRBV28	NA	TRBJ2-5	CASRPGQGVRSQETQYF	TGTGCCAGCAGACCCGGACAGGGGGTACGGTCGCAAGAGACCCAGTACTTC
TRBD1	TRBV5-1	once	TRBJ2-1	CATHSRTGVSYNEQFF	TGCGCCACCCACTCCAGGACAGGGGTGTCCTACAATGAGCAGTTCTTC
TRBD2	TRBV19	NA	TRBJ2-1	CASKALAGGYNEQFF	TGTGCCAGTAAGGCCTTAGCGGGAGGTTACAATGAGCAGTTCTTC
NA	TRBV7-2	NA	TRBJ2-7	CASSFNHGWGEQYF	TGTGCCAGCAGCTTCAACCACGGCTGGGGCGAGCAGTACTTC
NA	TRBV11-1	NA	TRBJ2-2	CASSSLARVTGELFF	TGTGCCAGCAGTAGTCTCGCAAGGGTAACCGGGGAGCTGTTTTTT
NA	TRBV6-5	once	TRBJ1-1	CASSYPSGMNTEAFF	TGTGCCAGCAGTTACCCTTCGGGGATGAACACTGAAGCTTTCTTT
TRBD1	TRBV2	NA	TRBJ2-7	CASSERTGAYEQYF	TGTGCCAGCAGTGAGCGGACAGGGGCCTACGAGCAGTACTTC
NA	TRBV7-9	once	TRBJ1-2	CASSLGEYRDGGYTF	TGTGCCAGCAGCTTAGGGGAATACAGGGATGGGGGCTACACCTTC
NA	TRBV10-3	NA	TRBJ1-1	CAISAGGGNTEAFF	TGTGCCATCAGTGCGGGGGGTGGGAACACTGAAGCTTTCTTT
TRBD2	TRBV5-1	NA	TRBJ2-1	CASSDPSGANNEQFF	TGCGCCAGCAGCGACCCTAGCGGGGCCAACAATGAGCAGTTCTTC
TRBD1	TRBV7-2	NA	TRBJ2-7	CASSLAAPYRGRLWSSSYEQYF	TGTGCCAGCAGCTTAGCCGCCCCCTACAGGGGGCGACTTTGGAGCTCCTCCTACGAGCAGTACTTC
NA	TRBV12-2	NA	TRBJ2-1	CASRLAKSGSRVSDEQFF	TGTGCAAGTCGCTTAGCTAAAAGCGGGAGTAGGGTTAGCGATGAGCAGTTCTTC
NA	TRBV3-1/TRBV3-2	few	TRBJ2-7	CASSRGYEQYF	TGTGCCAGCAGCCGTGGATACGAGCAGTACTTC
NA	TRBV18	few	TRBJ1-2	CASSPTKAYGYTF	TGTGCCAGCTCACCAACGAAGGCTTATGGCTACACCTTC
TRBD1	TRBV27	NA	TRBJ2-5	CASRDASGGRETQYF	TGTGCCAGCAGGGATGCCTCAGGGGGTAGGGAGACCCAGTACTTC
TRBD2	TRBV25-1	NA	TRBJ2-7	CARIGTSRDYEQYF	TGTGCCAGGATCGGGACTAGCAGAGACTACGAGCAGTACTTC
TRBD2	TRBV9	NA	TRBJ2-4	CASSAQGLGENIQYF	TGTGCCAGCAGCGCTCAAGGACTAGGTGAAAACATTCAGTACTTC
NA	TRBV30	NA	TRBJ1-1	CAWSVDRSSGSPEAFF	TGTGCCTGGAGTGTTGACCGCTCATCAGGGAGTCCCGAAGCTTTCTTT